This T cell receptor (beta chain) is from a study of blood T cells in healthy people across ages. Alongside a J-beta primer mix, a sample-barcoded 5' primer served in a second PCR lasting roughly 7 to 12 cycles. Each CDR3 protein gets one entry after TCRdb re-called the 5' RACE reads with MiXCR. The data contain about 1.5 million distinct CDR3 sequences, around 40% of them singletons. This clonotype was picked up many times. The CDR3 is made up of 11 amino acids. V shed 5 bases and J shed 4 bases, with 8 bases lying between them. The germline V gene has CDR1 DFQATT and CDR2 SNEGSKA (reference sequence).

The chain couples TRBV20-1 to TRBJ1-2, with D unresolved. Input material: blood. The clonotype comes from a young woman in good health. The CDR3 bases are TGCAGTGCTCCCCGGGGCTATGGCTACACCTTC. Translated, it gives CSAPRGYGYTF.